This T cell receptor beta chain appears in the sequencing data of a study of T-cell reconstitution after alpha-beta-depleted transplantation in children. Unique molecular identifiers were incorporated when the TCRbeta library was constructed. TCRdb independently ran MiXCR on the PCR reads; one entry per CDR3 protein. This table has about 17,000 distinct CDR3 sequences, around 12% appearing once. This clonotype was seen a few times. Antigen unknown. Germline CDR1 is SEHNR and CDR2 is FQNEAQ (reference sequence). V was trimmed by 3 bases and J by 5 bases, leaving 14 bases between them. This CDR3 is built from 16 residues. Study-level points and caveats: Fresh T-cell production supplied most of the T-cell counts and diversity seen one year after transplant. Reportedly, only several hundred clones from non-depleted graft cells drove alpha-beta T-cell counts at about two months. TCRbeta diversity was high at day 60 in some patients (a result of surviving recipient T cells and thymic progenitors).

This clonotype originated in a boy in the first two years of life who had a stem cell transplant for Wiskott-Aldrich syndrome, so the T cells may come from the graft donor. Material: PBMCs, mostly from graft donor cells, obtained 180 days after TCRalphabeta/CD19-depleted stem cell transplant. The chain recombines TRBV7-9 with TRBJ1-6; D gene ambiguous. The DNA of the CDR3 is TGTGCCAGCAGCTTCGGAACCTGGGCCGATAATTCACCCCTCCACTTT. It encodes CASSFGTWADNSPLHF.